Described below is a single TCR beta chain sequence and its context. The antigen is undetermined. The data are from a study of T cell responses to AZD1222 COVID-19 vaccine. Study results and caveats: Mapped onto spike, vaccine-associated CD4 TCRs spanned it and were dominant at 160-218 and 743-854.

The table came from immunoSEQ multiplex PCR; TCRdb's copy has only in-frame clones and leaves some out. The sample lists about 70,000 clones, less than 95% seen once, with about 3.1% in the top ten. Germline assignment: CDR1 SGDLS and CDR2 YYNGEE. The length of the CDR3 is 16 residues. V lost 4 bases to trimming and J lost 6 bases, with 20 bases between them. The sample was peripheral blood, taken 28 days after the second AZD1222 dose. This receptor was identified in an adult who received the AZD1222 COVID-19 vaccine. This chain uses TRBV9 with TRBJ2-1; no firm D call. CDR3 sequence reads: CASSPSNRVLGNEQFF. DNA for the CDR3: TGTGCCAGCAGCCCAAGTAACCGGGTCTTAGGCAATGAGCAGTTCTTC.